This paragraph reports one T cell receptor beta chain. The antigen is not known. A single record per CDR3 protein comes from TCRdb applying MiXCR to the reads. The sample carries 110,000 or so distinct CDR3 sequences, around 30% recorded once. These data come from a study of T cell repertoires in cytomegalovirus infection. Study at large: Alongside well-studied HLA-B-restricted CMV epitopes, recently identified HLA-C-restricted CMV epitopes were also used. CMV infection plus the matching HLA type was flagged by public TCR beta signatures. Findings and caveats of the study: Summed public TCR beta family frequency identified CMV carriers bearing the relevant HLA. The study found HLA-C-restricted CMV-specific TCR beta clonotypes dominating the ex vivo response.

The germline V gene encodes CDR1 MGHDK and CDR2 SYGVNS. This CDR3 region has 14 residues. Deletions cut 5 bases from V and 4 bases from J, with 14 bases between. The sequenced sample was CD8+ T cells from cultured PBMCs, obtained from culture after CMV antigen stimulation. The receptor was isolated from a human donor in good health (CMV status not recorded). Some clones in this sample may be carry-over from other donors' samples. This chain links TRBV25-1 with TRBJ2-5, with D perhaps matching TRBD1 or TRBD2 (6 bases each). As DNA, the CDR3 is TGTGCCAGCAGTAGGGTTCGGGGGCGAGAGACCCAGTACTTC. This codes for CASSRVRGRETQYF.